This T cell receptor (beta chain) derives from a study of shared clonotypes between healthy human individuals (dated by TCRdb to between 2020 and 2021). About the full investigation: The cohort comprised two women and a few men aged 18 to 49 years. Between about 0.8 and 9 billion PBMCs per donor were obtained by leukapheresis. Different laboratories and diverse techniques were used to prepare libraries and sequence TCR repertoires, to increase sequencing depth and limit assay-specific biases. For each donor, three plates each were used for CD4 naive and CD4 memory, two plates were used for CD8 naive, and one plate was used for CD8 memory. To estimate repertoire size and how much clonotypes are shared between individuals, the study performed deep sequencing of blood TCR repertoires from 4 to 6 healthy adults.

Concerning this clone itself: This clone's antigen is unknown. No much larger clonotype is one base removed from it; base qualities were not supplied.

Using the deep immunoSEQ assay, multiplex PCR amplified TCR CDR3 regions from genomic DNA. For each cell subset, the extracted genomic DNA was distributed evenly across all wells of several immunoSEQ 96-well plates, and each plate served as one replicate. Each replicate PCR for sorted subsets received about 210 ng genomic DNA, equal to tens of thousands of T cell genomes. Purified libraries were measured with a Qubit 3.0 fluorometer, size-checked on a Bioanalyzer 2100, and measured again with the KAPA Library Quantification kit. Each immunoSEQ 96-well plate was sequenced on its own single-read 150-cycle Illumina NextSeq 550 flow cell. On the authors' methods: Because the immunoSEQ output held only junctional sequences and lacked quality scores, the filtering could not match the filtering applied to full-length reads. Sequences were annotated with PyIR, a Python wrapper for IgBLAST v1.9, and V/J genes and CDR3 were assigned using IMGT germline references. Reads were filtered out if the reads had weak V/J assignments (E-value above 1e-6), no CDR3, stop codons, out-of-frame junctions, or ambiguous translated residues. V3J clonotypes were defined by identical inferred V gene, J gene, and CDR3 amino acid sequence. To compute the percentage overlap between repertoires, the number of shared unique clonotypes was divided by the size of the smaller repertoire. RTK rarefaction, the Chao1 estimator, and Recon v2.1 estimates of unobserved clonotypes were used to assess repertoire richness. Generation probabilities were computed with OLGA for all TCRbeta clonotypes obtained by the gDNA method from several donors. The table comes from immuneACCESS by way of TCRdb, which keeps in-frame sequences with V and J called. Part of the clones is missing from these tables; in studies checked, under half for an unresolved V gene and the rest for unknown reasons. Clonal size and the V and J genes are those of that table, whereas D and trimming came from the DNA. This sample has about 710,000 clones in its table, and around 70% of those were observed once. The top ten clones comprise 1.8% of the sample.

The donors were healthy, HIV-negative adults with no recently reported acute infections or vaccinations. All donors were Caucasian adults living in Nashville, Tennessee, USA. CD4+ T cells were enriched by magnetic negative selection, after which naive cells were positively selected on CD45RA and the negative fraction was taken as the memory subset. Blood was obtained by leukapheresis, after which PBMCs were separated by Ficoll-Histopaque density gradient centrifugation and cryopreserved in liquid nitrogen vapor phase. Purity and quantity of every magnetically sorted T cell population were checked by analytical flow cytometry. From each sorted fraction, genomic DNA was isolated and quantified by UV absorbance on a Nanodrop 2000c. Between the V and J ends, shortened by 3 bases and 7 bases respectively, the junction contains 12 bases. CDR1 and CDR2, looked up from the germline V gene, are SNHLY and FYNNEI. The CDR3 measures 14 amino acids from cysteine to phenylalanine. Solely the CDR3 DNA is kept, with 42 bases framed from the first base.

Results and caveats for the whole study, not just this receptor: Sharing across a handful of donors was observed for around 5% of naive CD4, 3% to 3.5% of naive CD8, about 2.5% of memory CD4, and about 0.4% of memory CD8 clonotypes. Naive subsets generally had larger estimated clonotype richness than memory subsets. Pairwise subsampling led to the expectation that sequencing depth would affect the degree of clonotype sharing among donors. Incomplete sequencing was indicated by rarefaction of sorted-subset datasets, despite the large sequencing depth. The genetic and exposure-history diversity represented was limited by the small number of donors. Compared with non-shared clonotypes, clonotypes shared by all four sorted-subset donors had higher generation probabilities. Only blood was sampled, and tissue TCR repertoires likely differ from those in blood.

Sequenced material: memory CD4+ T cells sorted from blood. The cell subset or site label for this specimen denotes: CD45RA-negative fraction. The sequence came from a woman aged 25 to 39 in good health. Rearrangement joined TRBV2 to TRBJ2-2, with no confidently assigned D gene. The nucleotide sequence is TGTGCCAGCAGTGATATAGGATTGGGCGGGGAGCTGTTTTTT. It is translated as CASSDIGLGGELFF. The CDR3, completed at both ends by the reference TRBV2 and TRBJ2-2 genes, gives the full variable domain EPEVTQTPSHQVTQMGQEVILRCVPISNHLYFYWYRQILGQKVEFLVSFYNNEISEKSEIFDDQFSVERPDGSNFTLKIRSTKLEDSAMYFCASSDIGLGGELFFGEGSRLTVL.